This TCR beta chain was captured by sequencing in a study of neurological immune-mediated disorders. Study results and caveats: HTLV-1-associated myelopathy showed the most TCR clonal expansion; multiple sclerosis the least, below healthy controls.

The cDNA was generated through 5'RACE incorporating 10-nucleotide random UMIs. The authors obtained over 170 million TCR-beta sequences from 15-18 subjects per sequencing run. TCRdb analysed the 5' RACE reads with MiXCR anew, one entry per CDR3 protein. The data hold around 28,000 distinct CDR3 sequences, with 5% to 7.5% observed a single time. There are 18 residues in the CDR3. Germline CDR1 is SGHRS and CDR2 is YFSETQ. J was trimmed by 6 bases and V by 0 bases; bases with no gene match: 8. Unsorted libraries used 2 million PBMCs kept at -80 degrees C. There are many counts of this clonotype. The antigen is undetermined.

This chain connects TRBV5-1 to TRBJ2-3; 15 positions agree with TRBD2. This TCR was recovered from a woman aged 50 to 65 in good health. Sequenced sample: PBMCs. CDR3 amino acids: CASSLAGLAGGPRDTQYF. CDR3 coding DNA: TGCGCCAGCAGCTTGGCCGGACTAGCGGGAGGGCCAAGGGATACGCAGTATTTT.